Sequencing of this T cell receptor beta chain was carried out in a study of T cells in Graves' hyperthyroidism and ophthalmopathy. Study-wide context: Sampling of peripheral blood happened at initial diagnosis, prior to any treatment. Broader study findings: Using 13 V-J features, a model discriminated ophthalmopathy from stable hyperthyroidism.

A patient was excluded if there was uncontrolled infection, other autoimmune disease, pregnancy or lactation. It was 8.5 to 10 ml of fresh peripheral blood that supplied the PBMCs. Trimming stripped 5 bases from V and 0 bases from J, with 10 bases between. The CDR3 sequence is 15 residues long. Germline values: CDR1 ENHRY, CDR2 SYGVKD. RNA transcripts served as the template for amplifying TCR beta CDR3 regions. HTBI primers were the set used in a first-round RT-PCR of the TCR CDR3. In TCRdb, the multiplex PCR reads were re-called with MiXCR into one record per CDR3 protein. The sample yields 450,000 to 550,000 distinct CDR3 sequences, roughly a quarter seen once. This clonotype has only a few counts. Its antigen is not identified.

The chain recombines TRBV10-3 with TRBJ2-2; weak D call: TRBD1 (5 bases). Sequenced material: blood. This clonotype was obtained from a woman in her 30s with Graves' ophthalmopathy. CDR3 loop: CAISLGVSNTGELFF. CDR3 bases: TGTGCCATCAGTTTAGGGGTTTCGAACACCGGGGAGCTGTTTTTT.